The rows below give T cell receptor beta chains drawn from one sample of a study of blood T cell repertoires in COVID-19. Libraries were prepared by immunoSEQ multiplex PCR; TCRdb keeps only in-frame clonotypes and omits some of them. The repertoire holds approximately 68,000 clones, about nine tenths seen once, with approximately 10% in the top ten. Sequences were obtained from peripheral blood. The receptors stem from a man between 65 and 79 years old with active or convalescent COVID-19. Both conserved end residues are part of each CDR3. Each record gives: CDR3 length, clone size, D gene, J gene, V gene, CDR3 protein, CDR3 DNA. A D gene is named only where the DNA matches it firmly. Clone size, where shown, is once, few, many, or a class for clones that have expanded.

>14|-|TRBD2|TRBJ2-7|TRBV30
CASTGLAGVSEQYF
TGTGCCTCTACGGGACTAGCGGGAGTTTCCGAGCAGTACTTC
>18|-|-|TRBJ1-3|TRBV11-3
CASSLDSLGSDSGNTIYF
TGTGCCAGCAGCTTAGATTCCCTCGGTTCCGACTCTGGAAACACCATATATTTT
>15|-|TRBD1|TRBJ1-1|TRBV6-1
CASSDGGQGNTEAFF
TGTGCCAGCAGTGACGGAGGACAGGGGAACACTGAAGCTTTCTTT
>18|-|TRBD2|TRBJ2-2|TRBV9
CASSPGAGLAGNTGELFF
TGTGCCAGCAGTCCCGGGGCGGGGCTAGCGGGGAACACCGGGGAGCTGTTTTTT
>18|-|-|TRBJ2-7|TRBV28
CASSPSNAAVVASYEQYF
TGTGCCAGCAGCCCATCTAACGCGGCGGTGGTTGCCTCCTACGAGCAGTACTTC
>15|-|TRBD2|TRBJ2-1|TRBV3-1/TRBV3-2
CASSQGSGAYNEQFF
TGTGCCAGCAGCCAAGGGAGCGGGGCCTACAATGAGCAGTTCTTC
>21|-|TRBD1|TRBJ2-1|TRBV18
CASSPPVSGTGRAVLLGEQFF
TGTGCCAGCTCACCACCTGTATCCGGGACAGGGAGGGCCGTTCTCCTTGGTGAGCAGTTCTTC
>13|-|TRBD2|TRBJ2-7|TRBV10-3
CAISERVGEGQYF
TGTGCCATCAGTGAGAGAGTCGGGGAGGGGCAGTACTTC
>14|-|-|TRBJ1-1|TRBV28
CASSPGPSHSEAFF
TGTGCCAGCAGTCCAGGCCCCTCTCATTCTGAAGCTTTCTTT
>12|-|-|TRBJ2-1|TRBV12-3/TRBV12-4
CASSFRRQEQFF
TGTGCCAGCAGTTTCAGGAGGCAGGAGCAGTTCTTC
>13|once|-|TRBJ1-1|TRBV30
CAGGAGSNTEAFF
TGTGCCGGAGGGGCAGGCAGTAACACTGAAGCTTTCTTT